One sample yielded the 4 T cell receptor beta chains listed below, sequenced in a study of memory B cells and T cells in multiple sclerosis. Sequencing was performed with immunoSEQ multiplex PCR; in TCRdb, only in-frame clones are kept and a portion is missing. The sample yields 15,000 or so clones, 69% seen once. Sequenced input: memory (CD45RO+) CD4+ T cells from blood. All receptors derive from a human donor with multiple sclerosis.

J is TRBJ2-3 and V is TRBV5-1, with TRBD2 matching over 8 bases. Germline V gives CDR1 SGHRS, CDR2 YFSETQ. CDR3 size: 16 residues. V trimming: 4 bases; J trimming: 1 base; junction bases outside the gene matches: 8. CDR3 sequence (DNA): TGCGCCAGCAGCCCTCGAGGTAGCGGGGGCACAGATACGCAGTATTTT. Translated, it gives CASSPRGSGGTDTQYF.

This clone was counted only a few times. V gene TRBV6-1 combines with J gene TRBJ1-5; TRBD1 agrees at 7 bases. Trimming at V came to 6 bases and at J to 8 bases, leaving 4 bases not matched to a gene. The CDR3 spans 12 residues. The V gene's germline CDR1 is MNHNS and CDR2 SASEGT. The CDR3 spells CASRRTGEPQHF. CDR3 sequence (DNA): TGTGCCAGCAGACGAACAGGGGAGCCCCAGCATTTT.

Comments on this clone: The junction does not match germline at one end; this may be a read error. The same CDR3 is also encoded by other DNA sequences in this sample. This sequence joins TRBV29-1 and TRBJ1-2, with D maybe TRBD1 (5 bases). The CDR3 covers 13 residues. Germline CDR1 is SQVTM and CDR2 is ANQGSEA. For the CDR3, the DNA is TGCAGCGTTATGACAGCCACTAACTATGGCTATACCTTC. Translating it yields CSVMTATNYGYTF.

The chain couples TRBV4-1 to TRBJ1-2; no reliable D call. Trimming cost V 0 bases and J 4 bases, with 9 bases left between them. The CDR3 loop spans 14 amino acids. The germline V gene has CDR1 MGHRA and CDR2 YSYEKL. CDR3 region: CASSQDLQFYGYTF. The CDR3 region has the DNA TGCGCCAGCAGCCAAGATCTTCAGTTCTATGGCTACACCTTC.